This T cell receptor (beta chain) emerged from a study of blood T cell repertoires in COVID-19. Turning to the study itself: Samples of COVID-19 (acute and convalescent) were obtained from the United States, Italy and Spain. Nucleic acid was either cDNA or gDNA, and it came from T cells, B-cell-depleted T cells, or PBMCs.

Looked up from germline, CDR1 is MNHEY and CDR2 is SMNVEV (reference sequence). The CDR3 totals 15 residues. V lost 6 bases, J lost 1 base, and 13 bases lay in between. Original processing notes: Reference gene primer amplification gave estimated nucleated cell counts. Sequencing was performed with immunoSEQ multiplex PCR; in TCRdb, only in-frame clones are kept and a portion is missing. The DNA gave D and trimming, while V, J and clone size come from that table. The sample holds about 55,000 clones; roughly 90% are singletons and the top ten take approximately 8%. The chain uses TRBV27 and TRBJ2-1; a weak D match, TRBD2 (5 bases). The sequenced sample was peripheral blood. This receptor was taken from a man in his 60s with active COVID-19. The CDR3 sequence: CASSIRGTSYNEQFF. The CDR3, as DNA: TGTGCCAGCAGCATACGGGGTACGTCCTACAATGAGCAGTTCTTC.